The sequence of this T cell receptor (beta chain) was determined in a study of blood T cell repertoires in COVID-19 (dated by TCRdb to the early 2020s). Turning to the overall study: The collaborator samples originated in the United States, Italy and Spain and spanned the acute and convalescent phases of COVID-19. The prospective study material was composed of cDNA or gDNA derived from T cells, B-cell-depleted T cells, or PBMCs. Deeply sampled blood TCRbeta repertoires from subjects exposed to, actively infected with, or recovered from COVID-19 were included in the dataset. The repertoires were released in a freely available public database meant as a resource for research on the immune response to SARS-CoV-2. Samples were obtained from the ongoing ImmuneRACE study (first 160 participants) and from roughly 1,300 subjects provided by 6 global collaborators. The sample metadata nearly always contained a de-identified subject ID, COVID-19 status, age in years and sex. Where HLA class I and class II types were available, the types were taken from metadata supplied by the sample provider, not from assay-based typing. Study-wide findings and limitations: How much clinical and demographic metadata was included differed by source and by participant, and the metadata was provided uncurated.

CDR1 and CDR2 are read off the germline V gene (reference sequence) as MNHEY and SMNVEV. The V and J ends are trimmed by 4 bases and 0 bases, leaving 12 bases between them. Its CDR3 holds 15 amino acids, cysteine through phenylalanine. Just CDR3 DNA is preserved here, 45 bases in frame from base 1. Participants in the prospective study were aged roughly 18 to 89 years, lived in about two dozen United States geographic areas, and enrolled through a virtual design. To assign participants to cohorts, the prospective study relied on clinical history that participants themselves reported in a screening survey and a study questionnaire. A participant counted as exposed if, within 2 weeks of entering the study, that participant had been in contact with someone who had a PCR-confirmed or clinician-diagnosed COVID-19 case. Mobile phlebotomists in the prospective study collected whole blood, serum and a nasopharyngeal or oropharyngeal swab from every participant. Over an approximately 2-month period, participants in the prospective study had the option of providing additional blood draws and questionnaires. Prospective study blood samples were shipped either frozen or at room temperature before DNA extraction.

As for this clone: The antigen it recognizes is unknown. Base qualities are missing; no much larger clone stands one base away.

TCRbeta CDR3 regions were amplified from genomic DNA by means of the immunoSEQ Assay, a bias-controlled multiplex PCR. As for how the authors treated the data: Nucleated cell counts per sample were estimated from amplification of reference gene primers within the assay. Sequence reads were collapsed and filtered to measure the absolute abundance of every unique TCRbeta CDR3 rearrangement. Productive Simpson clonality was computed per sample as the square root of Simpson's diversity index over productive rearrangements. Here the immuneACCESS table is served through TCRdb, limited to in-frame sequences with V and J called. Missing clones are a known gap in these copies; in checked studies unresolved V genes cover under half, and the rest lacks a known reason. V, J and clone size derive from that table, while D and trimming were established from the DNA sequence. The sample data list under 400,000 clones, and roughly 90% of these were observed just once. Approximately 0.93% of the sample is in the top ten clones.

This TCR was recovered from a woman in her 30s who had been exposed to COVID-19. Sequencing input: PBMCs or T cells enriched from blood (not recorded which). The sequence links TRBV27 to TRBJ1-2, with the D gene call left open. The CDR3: CASSSLLDTNYGYTF. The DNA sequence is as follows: TGTGCCAGCAGTTCTCTCCTCGACACTAACTATGGCTACACCTTC.